This entry describes one T cell receptor beta chain. This clonotype was seen more than once but under ten times. The antigen it recognizes is unknown. Base qualities are missing; no much larger clone stands one base away. The roughly 38 donors, aged about 6 to 95 years, were systemically healthy Caucasian individuals from Russia. About 9.1 milliliters of peripheral blood were collected from each donor into EDTA-treated Vacutainer tubes. PBMCs were isolated by Ficoll-Paque density-gradient centrifugation, with at least 7 million obtained per sample. Trizol reagent was used to extract total RNA from PBMCs, with at least 5 micrograms per sample. For every donor, an aliquot of PBMCs went through flow cytometry to measure the percentages of naive CD45RAhigh/CD27high T cells. Receptor libraries were prepared by 5' RACE. TCRdb records Illumina HiSeq 2500 as the sequencer. A second PCR of roughly 7 to 11 cycles was run with a J-beta primer mix and a sample-barcoded 5' primer. A template-switch 5' adaptor carrying 12 random nucleotides introduced a unique molecular identifier onto each TCR beta cDNA molecule. Each sample yielded at least 3 million CDR3-containing paired-end reads. All of the RNA was converted into first-strand cDNA using the Mint cDNA synthesis kit, with a TRBC-specific oligonucleotide serving as the primer. After uracil-DNA glycosylase treatment, a first 18-cycle PCR used universal primers M1SS and BC2_uni_R on all cDNA. The original pipeline was this. Normalization of each sample was performed by random selection of 1 million high-quality reads, each carrying a distinct molecular identifier. Reads with shared molecular identifiers were discarded instead of being binned into consensus sequences. MiTCR, set to a Q25 quality threshold and the strictest error-elimination algorithm, was used for CDR3 identification, clonotype clustering and error correction. A nonparametric unseen species model using Euler transformation provided a lower-bound estimate of total TCR beta diversity. Clones were called with MiXCR by TCRdb after fastp trimmed the public reads at Q25, and only in-frame beta chains were retained. CDR3 protein duplicates are merged, each entry listing the most common genes and DNA. TCRdb assigned the V and J calls; the authors' analysis was not used. The sample includes 1.4 million to 1.5 million distinct CDR3 sequences, with roughly 45% observed a single time. The top ten constitute roughly 8.2% of the sample.

This record belongs to a study of blood T cells in healthy people across ages (dated by TCRdb to about 2015). Looking at the study overall: Template switching captured roughly one uniquely barcoded TCR beta cDNA molecule per two T cells in model experiments. To avoid experimental bias, donors of different ages were spread randomly across the sequencing lanes. Using deep sequencing normalized with unique cDNA molecular identifiers, the study measured how TCR beta repertoire diversity changes with age. The donors were split into four age groups: young (average around 16 years), middle-aged (39), aged (more than 60) and long-lived (roughly 86). For two donors (one aged 18 to 30 and one aged 80 or older), the study analyzed two additional independent replicas of 1 million unique cDNA reads from the same blood draw.

Summary of the overall study and its limitations: There was a strong correlation between observed TCR beta diversity and the percentage of naive T cells measured by flow cytometry. Estimates of total diversity based on one million sequenced T cells were regarded as lower bounds and as underestimates. Because the CMV infection status of the donors was unknown, age-related changes in expanded clonotypes may potentially have been confounded. The long-lived group showed more naive CD4+ T cells, fewer expanded clones and increased TCR diversity than the aged group, suggesting age selection. Bulk unsorted PBMC profiling prevented conclusive comparison of naive and antigen-experienced compartments. As age increased, observed TCR beta diversity per million T cells dropped in a roughly linear way, and a significant reduction was already evident by age 40.

V is shortened by 5 bases, J by 2 bases, and the region joining them spans 10 bases. The CDR3 numbers 13 residues from cysteine through phenylalanine. The CDR3 DNA has 39 bases and is translated from base 1. This TCR derives from a woman aged 18-30 years in good health. Material for sequencing was blood. In this chain, TRBV12-3 or TRBV12-4 is recombined with TRBJ2-7; the D segment cannot be called with confidence. The CDR3: CASSTQKAYEQYF. The nucleotide sequence reads as follows: TGTGCCAGCAGTACCCAGAAAGCCTACGAGCAGTACTTC.